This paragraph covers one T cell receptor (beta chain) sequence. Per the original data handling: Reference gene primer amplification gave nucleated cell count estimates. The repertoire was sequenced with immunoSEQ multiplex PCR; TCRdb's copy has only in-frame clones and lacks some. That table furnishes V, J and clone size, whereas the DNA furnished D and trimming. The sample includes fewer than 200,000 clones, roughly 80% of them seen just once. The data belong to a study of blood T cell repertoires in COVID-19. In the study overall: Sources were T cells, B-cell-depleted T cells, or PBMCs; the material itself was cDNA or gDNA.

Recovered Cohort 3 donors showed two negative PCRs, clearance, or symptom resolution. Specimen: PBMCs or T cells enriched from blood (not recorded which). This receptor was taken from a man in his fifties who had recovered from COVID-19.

CDR3 sequence reads: CASSFERVYGYTF. The CDR3 DNA follows: TGTGCCAGCAGTTTCGAACGAGTCTATGGCTACACCTTC. This rearrangement joins TRBV12-3 or TRBV12-4 to TRBJ1-2; D gene unclear. The CDR3 is made up of 13 amino acids. The germline V and J ends were trimmed by 3 bases and 4 bases, with 9 bases remaining between them.